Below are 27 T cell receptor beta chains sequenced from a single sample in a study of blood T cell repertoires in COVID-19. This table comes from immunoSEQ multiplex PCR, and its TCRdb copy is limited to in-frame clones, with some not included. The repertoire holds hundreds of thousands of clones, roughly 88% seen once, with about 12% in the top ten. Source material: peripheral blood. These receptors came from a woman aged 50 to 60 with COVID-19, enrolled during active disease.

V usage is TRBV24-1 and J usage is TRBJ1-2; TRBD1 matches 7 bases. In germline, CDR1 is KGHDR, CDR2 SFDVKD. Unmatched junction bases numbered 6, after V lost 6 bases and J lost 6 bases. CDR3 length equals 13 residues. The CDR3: CATSIDRVDGYTF. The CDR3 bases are TGTGCCACCAGTATTGACAGGGTCGATGGCTACACCTTC.

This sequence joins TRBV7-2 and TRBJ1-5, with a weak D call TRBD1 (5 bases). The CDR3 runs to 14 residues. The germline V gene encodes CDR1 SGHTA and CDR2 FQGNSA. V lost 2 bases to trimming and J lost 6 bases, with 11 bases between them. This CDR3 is CASSLLGGGQPQHF. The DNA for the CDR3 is TGTGCCAGCAGCTTATTGGGGGGAGGTCAGCCCCAGCATTTT. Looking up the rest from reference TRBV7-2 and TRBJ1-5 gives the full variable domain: GAGVSQSPSNKVTEKGKDVELRCDPISGHTALYWYRQSLGQGLEFLIYFQGNSAPDKSGLPSDRFSAERTGGSVSTLTIQRTQQEDSAVYLCASSLLGGGQPQHFGDGTRLSIL.

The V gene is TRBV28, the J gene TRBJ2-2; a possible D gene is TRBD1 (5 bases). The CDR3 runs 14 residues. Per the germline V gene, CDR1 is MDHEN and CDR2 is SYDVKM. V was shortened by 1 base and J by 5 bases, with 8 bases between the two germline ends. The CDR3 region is CASSLLTGTGELFF. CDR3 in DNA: TGTGCCAGCAGTTTATTAACAGGAACCGGGGAGCTGTTTTTT. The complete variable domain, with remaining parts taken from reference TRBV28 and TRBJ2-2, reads DVKVTQSSRYLVKRTGEKVFLECVQDMDHENMFWYRQDPGLGLRLIYFSYDVKMKEKGDIPEGYSVSREKKERFSLILESASTNQTSMYLCASSLLTGTGELFFGEGSRLTVL.

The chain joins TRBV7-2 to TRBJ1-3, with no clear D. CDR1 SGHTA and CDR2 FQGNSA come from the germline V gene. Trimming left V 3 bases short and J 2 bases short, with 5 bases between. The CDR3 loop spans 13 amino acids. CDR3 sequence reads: CASSFLPGNTIYF. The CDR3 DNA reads TGTGCCAGCAGCTTCCTCCCTGGAAACACCATATATTTT.

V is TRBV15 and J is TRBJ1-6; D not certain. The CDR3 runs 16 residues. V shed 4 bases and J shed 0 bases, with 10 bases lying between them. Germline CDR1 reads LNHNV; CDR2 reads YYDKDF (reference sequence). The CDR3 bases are TGTGCCACCAGCATCGGTAAAAGCTCCTATAATTCACCCCTCCACTTT. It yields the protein CATSIGKSSYNSPLHF.

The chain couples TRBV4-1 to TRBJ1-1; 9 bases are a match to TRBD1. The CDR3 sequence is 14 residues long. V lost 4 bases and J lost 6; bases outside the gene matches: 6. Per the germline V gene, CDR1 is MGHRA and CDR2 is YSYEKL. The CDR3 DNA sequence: TGCGCCAGCAGCCTTGGACAGGGGTCGTCTGAAGCTTTCTTT. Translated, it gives CASSLGQGSSEAFF.

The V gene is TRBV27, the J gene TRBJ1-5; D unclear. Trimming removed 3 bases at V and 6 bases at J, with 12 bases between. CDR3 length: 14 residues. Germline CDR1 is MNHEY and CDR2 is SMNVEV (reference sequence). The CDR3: CASSFLPGFQPQHF. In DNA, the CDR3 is TGTGCCAGCAGTTTCCTGCCCGGGTTTCAGCCCCAGCATTTT.

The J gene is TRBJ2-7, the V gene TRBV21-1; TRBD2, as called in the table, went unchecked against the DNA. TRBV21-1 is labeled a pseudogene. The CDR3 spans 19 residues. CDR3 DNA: TGTGCCAGCAGCAAAAGGGGGACTAGCGGGGACCCATCTACGGACGAGCAGTACTTC. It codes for CASSKRGTSGDPSTDEQYF.

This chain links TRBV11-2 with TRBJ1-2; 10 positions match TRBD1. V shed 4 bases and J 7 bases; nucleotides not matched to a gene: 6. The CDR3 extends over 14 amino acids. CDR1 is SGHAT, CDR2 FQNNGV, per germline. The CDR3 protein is CASSSPWTGGGYTF. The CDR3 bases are TGTGCCAGCAGCTCTCCGTGGACAGGGGGTGGCTACACCTTC.

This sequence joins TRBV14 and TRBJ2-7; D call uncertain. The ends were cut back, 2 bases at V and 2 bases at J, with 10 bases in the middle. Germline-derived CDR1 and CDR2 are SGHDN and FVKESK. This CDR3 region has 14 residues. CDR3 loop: CASSQRYGAYEQYF. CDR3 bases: TGTGCCAGCAGCCAAAGGTATGGAGCCTACGAGCAGTACTTC.

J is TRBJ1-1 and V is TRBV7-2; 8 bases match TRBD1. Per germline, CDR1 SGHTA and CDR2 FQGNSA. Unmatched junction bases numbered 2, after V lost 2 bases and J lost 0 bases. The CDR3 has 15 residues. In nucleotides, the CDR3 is TGTGCCAGCAGCTTACAGGGGGCAATGAACACTGAAGCTTTCTTT. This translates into CASSLQGAMNTEAFF.

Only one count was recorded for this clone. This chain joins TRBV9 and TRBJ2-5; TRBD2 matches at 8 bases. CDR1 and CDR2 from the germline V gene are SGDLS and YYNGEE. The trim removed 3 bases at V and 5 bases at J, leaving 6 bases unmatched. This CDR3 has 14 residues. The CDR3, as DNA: TGTGCCAGCAGCGCGTTCTCTAGCGGGGAGACCCAGTACTTC. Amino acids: CASSAFSSGETQYF. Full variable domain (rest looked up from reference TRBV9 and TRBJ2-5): DSGVTQTPKHLITATGQRVTLRCSPRSGDLSVYWYQQSLDQGLQFLIQYYNGEERAKGNILERFSAQQFPDLHSELNLSSLELGDSALYFCASSAFSSGETQYFGPGTRLLVL.

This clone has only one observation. The CDR3 region is CASSQGQDEQYF. CDR3 in DNA: TGTGCCAGCTCCCAGGGCCAGGACGAGCAGTACTTC. The rearrangement joins TRBV18 to TRBJ2-7; a weak D match, TRBD1 (5 bases). The CDR3 totals 12 residues. V shed 6 bases and J shed 5 bases, with 11 bases lying between them. Germline CDR1 and CDR2: KGHSH and LQKENI.

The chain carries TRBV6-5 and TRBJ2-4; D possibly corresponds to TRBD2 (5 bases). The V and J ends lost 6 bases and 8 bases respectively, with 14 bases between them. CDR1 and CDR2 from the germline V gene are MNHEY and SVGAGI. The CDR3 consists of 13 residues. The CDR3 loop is CASRGTRGYIQYF. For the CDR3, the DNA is TGTGCCAGCAGGGGCACCCGGGGATACATTCAGTACTTC.

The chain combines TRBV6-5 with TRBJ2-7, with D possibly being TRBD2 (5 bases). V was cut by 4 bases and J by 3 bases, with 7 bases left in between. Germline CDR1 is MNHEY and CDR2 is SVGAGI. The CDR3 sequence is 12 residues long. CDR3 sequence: CASSSSGYEQYF. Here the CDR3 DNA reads TGTGCCAGCAGTTCGAGCGGCTACGAGCAGTACTTC.

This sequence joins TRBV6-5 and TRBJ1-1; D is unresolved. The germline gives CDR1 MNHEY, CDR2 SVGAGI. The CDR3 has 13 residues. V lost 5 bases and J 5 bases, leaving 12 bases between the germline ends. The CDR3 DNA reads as TGTGCCAGCAGTACTTCCGGGGTGACTGAAGCTTTCTTT. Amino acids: CASSTSGVTEAFF.

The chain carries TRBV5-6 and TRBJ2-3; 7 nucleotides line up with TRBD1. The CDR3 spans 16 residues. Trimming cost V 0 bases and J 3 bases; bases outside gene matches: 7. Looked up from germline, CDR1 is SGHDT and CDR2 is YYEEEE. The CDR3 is CASSLGYSRGTDTQYF. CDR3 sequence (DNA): TGTGCCAGCAGCTTGGGCTATTCCAGGGGGACAGATACGCAGTATTTT.

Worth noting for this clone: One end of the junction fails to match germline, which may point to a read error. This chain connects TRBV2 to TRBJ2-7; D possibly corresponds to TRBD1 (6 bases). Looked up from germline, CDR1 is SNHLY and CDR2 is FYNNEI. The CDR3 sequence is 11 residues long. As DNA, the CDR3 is TGCGCGACAGGAGAGACCTACGAGCAGTACTTC. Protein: CATGETYEQYF.

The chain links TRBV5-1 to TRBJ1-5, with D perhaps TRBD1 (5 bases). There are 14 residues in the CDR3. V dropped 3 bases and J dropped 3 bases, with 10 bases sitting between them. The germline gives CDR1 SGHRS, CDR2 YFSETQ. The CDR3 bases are TGCGCCAGCAGCTCAGGGTCCTCCAATCAGCCCCAGCATTTT. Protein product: CASSSGSSNQPQHF.

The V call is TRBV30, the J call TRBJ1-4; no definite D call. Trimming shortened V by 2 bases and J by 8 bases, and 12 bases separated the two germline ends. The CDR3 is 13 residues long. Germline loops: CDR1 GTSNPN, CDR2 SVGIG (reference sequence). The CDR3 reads CAWSPHREEKLFF. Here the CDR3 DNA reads TGTGCCTGGAGTCCTCACCGGGAGGAAAAACTGTTTTTT. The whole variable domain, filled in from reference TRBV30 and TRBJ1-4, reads SQTIHQWPATLVQPVGSPLSLECTVEGTSNPNLYWYRQAAGRGLQLLFYSVGIGQISSEVPQNLSASRPQDRQFILSSKKLLLSDSGFYLCAWSPHREEKLFFGSGTQLSVL.

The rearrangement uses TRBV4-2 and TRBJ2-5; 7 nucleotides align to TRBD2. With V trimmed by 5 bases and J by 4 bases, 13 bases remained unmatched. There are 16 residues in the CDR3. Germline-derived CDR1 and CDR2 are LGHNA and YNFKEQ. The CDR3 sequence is CASSSTGTTRRETQYF. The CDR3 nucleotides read TGTGCCAGCAGCTCCACCGGGACTACGAGACGAGAGACCCAGTACTTC.

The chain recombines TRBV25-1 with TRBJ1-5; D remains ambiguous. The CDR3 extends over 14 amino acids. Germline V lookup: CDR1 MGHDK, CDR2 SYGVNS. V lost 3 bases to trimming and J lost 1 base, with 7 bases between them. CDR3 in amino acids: CASSDQRSNQPQHF. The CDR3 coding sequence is TGTGCCAGCAGTGACCAGCGGAGCAATCAGCCCCAGCATTTT.

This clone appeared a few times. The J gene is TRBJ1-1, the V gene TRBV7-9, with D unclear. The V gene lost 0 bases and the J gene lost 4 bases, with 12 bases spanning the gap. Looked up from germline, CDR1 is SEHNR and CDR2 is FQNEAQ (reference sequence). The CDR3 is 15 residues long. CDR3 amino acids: CASSLALGEGTEAFF. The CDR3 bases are TGTGCCAGCAGCTTAGCGCTTGGGGAGGGCACTGAAGCTTTCTTT.

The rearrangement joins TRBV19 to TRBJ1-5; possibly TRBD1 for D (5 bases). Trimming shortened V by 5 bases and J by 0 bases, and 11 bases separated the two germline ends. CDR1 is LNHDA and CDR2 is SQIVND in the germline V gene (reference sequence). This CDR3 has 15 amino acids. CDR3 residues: CASSQRGGSNQPQHF. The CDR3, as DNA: TGTGCCAGTAGTCAGCGGGGGGGTAGCAATCAGCCCCAGCATTTT.

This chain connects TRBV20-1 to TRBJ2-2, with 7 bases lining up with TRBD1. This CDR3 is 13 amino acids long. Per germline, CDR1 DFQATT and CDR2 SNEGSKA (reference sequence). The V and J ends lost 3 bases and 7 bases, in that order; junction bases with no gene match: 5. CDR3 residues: CSASEGADGELFF. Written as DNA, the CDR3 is TGCAGTGCTAGTGAGGGGGCCGACGGGGAGCTGTTTTTT.

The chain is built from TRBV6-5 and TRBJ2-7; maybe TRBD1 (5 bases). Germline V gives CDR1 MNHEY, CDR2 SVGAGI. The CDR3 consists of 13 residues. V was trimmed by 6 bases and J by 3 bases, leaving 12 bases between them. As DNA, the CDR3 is TGTGCCAGCAGCTACGTTCAGGGCTACGAGCAGTACTTC. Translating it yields CASSYVQGYEQYF.

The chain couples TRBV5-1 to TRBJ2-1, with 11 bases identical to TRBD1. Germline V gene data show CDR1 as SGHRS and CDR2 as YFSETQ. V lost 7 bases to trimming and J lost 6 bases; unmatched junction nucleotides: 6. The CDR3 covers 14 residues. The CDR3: CASQPGQGVNEQFF. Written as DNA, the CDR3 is TGCGCCAGCCAACCGGGACAGGGGGTCAATGAGCAGTTCTTC.